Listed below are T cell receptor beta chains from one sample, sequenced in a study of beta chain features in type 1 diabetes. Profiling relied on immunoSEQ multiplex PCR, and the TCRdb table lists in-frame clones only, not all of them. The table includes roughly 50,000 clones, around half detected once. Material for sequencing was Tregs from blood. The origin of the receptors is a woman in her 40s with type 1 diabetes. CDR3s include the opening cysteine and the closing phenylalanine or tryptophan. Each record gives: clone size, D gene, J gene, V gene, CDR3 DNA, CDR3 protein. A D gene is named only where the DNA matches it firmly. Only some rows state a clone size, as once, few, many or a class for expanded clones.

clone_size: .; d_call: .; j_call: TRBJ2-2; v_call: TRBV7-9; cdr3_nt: TGTGCCAGCAGCTTACAGGATACCGGGGAGCTGTTTTTT; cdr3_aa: CASSLQDTGELFF
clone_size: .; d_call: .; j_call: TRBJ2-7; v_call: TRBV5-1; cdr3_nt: TGCGCCAGCAGGGGAGACCTCTACGAGCAGTACTTC; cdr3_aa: CASRGDLYEQYF
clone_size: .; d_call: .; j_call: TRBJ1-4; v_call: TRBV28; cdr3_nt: TGTGCCACAACCCCCGGGGTTCGCTATGAAAAACTGTTTTTT; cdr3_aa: CATTPGVRYEKLFF
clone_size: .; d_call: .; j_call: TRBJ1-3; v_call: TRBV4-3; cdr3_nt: TGCGCCAGCAGCCAAGGGGTTCCAGGGTCTCACCGGGCTGGAAACACCATATATTTT; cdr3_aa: CASSQGVPGSHRAGNTIYF
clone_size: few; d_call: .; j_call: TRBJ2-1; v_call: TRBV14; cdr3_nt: TGTGCCAGCAGCCAATTCCAGGGGTCCTACAATGAGCAGTTCTTC; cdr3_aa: CASSQFQGSYNEQFF
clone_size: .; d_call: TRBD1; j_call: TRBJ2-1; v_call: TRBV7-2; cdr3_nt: TGTGCCAGCAGCAGCGACAGGGGGTCGATCTCCTACAATGAGCAGTTCTTC; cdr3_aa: CASSSDRGSISYNEQFF
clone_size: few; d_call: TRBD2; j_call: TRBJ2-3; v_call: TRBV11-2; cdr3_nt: TGTGCCAGCAAACCGACTAGCGGGGGGGCGGGGGATACGCAGTATTTT; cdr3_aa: CASKPTSGGAGDTQYF
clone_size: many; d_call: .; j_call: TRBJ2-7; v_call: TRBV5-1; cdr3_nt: TGCGCCAGCAGCTGGGACAACTCCTACGAGCAGTACTTC; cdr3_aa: CASSWDNSYEQYF
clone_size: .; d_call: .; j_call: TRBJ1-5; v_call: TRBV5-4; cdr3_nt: TGTGCCAGCAGTCAGGGTCGCAATCAGCCCCAGCATTTT; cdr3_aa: CASSQGRNQPQHF
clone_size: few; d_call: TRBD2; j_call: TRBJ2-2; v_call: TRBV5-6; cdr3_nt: TGTGCCAGCAGCTTGTTGGCCACAAGACTAGCGGGAGCCGGGGAGCTGTTTTTT; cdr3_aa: CASSLLATRLAGAGELFF
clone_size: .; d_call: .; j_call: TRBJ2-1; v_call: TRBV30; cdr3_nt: TGTGCCTGGCGGCGGGTTAGCTCCTACAATGAGCAGTTCTTC; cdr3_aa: CAWRRVSSYNEQFF
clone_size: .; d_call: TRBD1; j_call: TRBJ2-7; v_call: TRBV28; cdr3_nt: TGTGCCAGCAGTCCTACAGGGGGTCTCTCCTACGAGCAGTACTTC; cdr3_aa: CASSPTGGLSYEQYF
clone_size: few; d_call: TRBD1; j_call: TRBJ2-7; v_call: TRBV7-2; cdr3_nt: TGTGCCAGCAGCTTAGACCCGGGACAGGGCTACGAGCAGTACTTC; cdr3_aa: CASSLDPGQGYEQYF
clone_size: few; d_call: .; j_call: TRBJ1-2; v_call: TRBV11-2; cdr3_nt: TGTGCCAGCAGCCACTTCCTAAACTATGGCTACACCTTC; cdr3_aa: CASSHFLNYGYTF
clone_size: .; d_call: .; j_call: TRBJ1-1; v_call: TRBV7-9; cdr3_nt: TGTGCCAGCAGCTTAGCCTCAGAGAACACTGAAGCTTTCTTT; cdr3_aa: CASSLASENTEAFF
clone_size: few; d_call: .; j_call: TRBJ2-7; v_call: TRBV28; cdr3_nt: TGTGCCAGCAGTTTACAGGCAACCTACGAGCAGTACTTC; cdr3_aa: CASSLQATYEQYF
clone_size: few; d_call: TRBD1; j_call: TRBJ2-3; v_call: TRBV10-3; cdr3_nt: TGTGCCATCAGGGAGACAGGGATGAGGTCAGATACGCAGTATTTT; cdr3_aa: CAIRETGMRSDTQYF
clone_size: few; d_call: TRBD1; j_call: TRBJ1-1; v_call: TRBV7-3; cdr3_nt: TGTGCCAGCAGCTCGGACCTGACAGGGGAAACTGAAGCTTTCTTT; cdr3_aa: CASSSDLTGETEAFF
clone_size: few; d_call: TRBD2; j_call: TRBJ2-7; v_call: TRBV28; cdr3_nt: TGTGCCAGCAGTTCCTTAGCGGGAGGGCCGGTGGAGCAGTACTTC; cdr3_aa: CASSSLAGGPVEQYF
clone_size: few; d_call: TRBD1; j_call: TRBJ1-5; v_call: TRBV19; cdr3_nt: TGTGCCAGTAGTGCCGGACAGGGAATCGGTGAGCCCCAGCATTTT; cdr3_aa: CASSAGQGIGEPQHF
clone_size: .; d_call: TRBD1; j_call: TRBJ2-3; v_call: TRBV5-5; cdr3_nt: TGTGCCAGCAGCCTCGGGACAGTCGACACAGATACGCAGTATTTT; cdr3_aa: CASSLGTVDTDTQYF
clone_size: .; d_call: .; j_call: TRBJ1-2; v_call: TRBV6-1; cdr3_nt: TGTGCCAGCAGTGAAGGACTGCGTTATGGCTACACCTTC; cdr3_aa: CASSEGLRYGYTF
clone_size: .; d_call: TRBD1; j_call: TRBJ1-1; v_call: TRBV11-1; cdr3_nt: TGTGCCAGCCTGGGACAGGGGGATGAAGCTTTCTTT; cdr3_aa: CASLGQGDEAFF
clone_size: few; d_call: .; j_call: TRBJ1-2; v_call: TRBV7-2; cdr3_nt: TGTGCCAGCAGCTTCGGGCGGGGATACGGCTACACCTTC; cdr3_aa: CASSFGRGYGYTF
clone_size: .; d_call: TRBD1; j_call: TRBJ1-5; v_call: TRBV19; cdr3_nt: TGTGCCAGTACTGACAGGGGCGGGAGCAATCAGCCCCAGCATTTT; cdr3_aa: CASTDRGGSNQPQHF
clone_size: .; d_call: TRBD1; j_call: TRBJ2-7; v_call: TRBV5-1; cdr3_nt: TGCGCCAGCAGCGGCAGGGGGCCTTACGAGCAGTACTTC; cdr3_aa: CASSGRGPYEQYF
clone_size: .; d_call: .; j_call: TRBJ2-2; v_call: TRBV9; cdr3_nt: TGTGCCAGCAGCAGGGGCGGGATGTTCACCGGGGAGCTGTTTTTT; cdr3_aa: CASSRGGMFTGELFF
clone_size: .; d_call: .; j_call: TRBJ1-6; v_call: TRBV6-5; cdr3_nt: TGTGCCAGCAGTTACGAAACGGGGTTCACCCACTTT; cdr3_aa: CASSYETGFTHF
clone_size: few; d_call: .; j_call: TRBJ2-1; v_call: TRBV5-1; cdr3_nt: TGCGCCAGCAGCTGGGACGGGACAACGAATGAGCAGTTCTTC; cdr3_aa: CASSWDGTTNEQFF
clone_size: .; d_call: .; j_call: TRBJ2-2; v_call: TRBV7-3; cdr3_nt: TGTGCCAGCAGCTTAATGGGACACGCGAACACCGGGGAGCTGTTTTTT; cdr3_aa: CASSLMGHANTGELFF
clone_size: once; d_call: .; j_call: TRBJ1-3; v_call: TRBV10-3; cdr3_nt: TGTGCCATCAGTGCAGCTGGAAACACCATATATTTT; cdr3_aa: CAISAAGNTIYF
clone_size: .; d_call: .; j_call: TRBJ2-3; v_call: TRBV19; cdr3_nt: TGTGCCAGTAACCCTCAGGGGTTCCCAGATACGCAGTATTTT; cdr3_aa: CASNPQGFPDTQYF
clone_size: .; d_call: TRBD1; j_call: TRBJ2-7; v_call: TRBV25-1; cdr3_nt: TGTGCCAGCAGTGAAGAGGGCAGGGGGACCTACGAGCAGTACTTC; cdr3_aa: CASSEEGRGTYEQYF
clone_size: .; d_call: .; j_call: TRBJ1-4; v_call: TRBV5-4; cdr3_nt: TGTGCCAGCTCTTGGGGGGGGCGCGATGAAAAACTGTTTTTT; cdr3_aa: CASSWGGRDEKLFF
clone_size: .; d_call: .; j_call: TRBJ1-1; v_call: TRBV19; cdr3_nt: TGTGCCAGTAGTATAGTCCGGAACACTGAAGCTTTCTTT; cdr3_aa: CASSIVRNTEAFF
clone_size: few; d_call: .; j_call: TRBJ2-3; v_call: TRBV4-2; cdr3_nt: TGTGCCAGCAGCCAAATCCCCGGCAGAGGCCATACGCAGTATTTT; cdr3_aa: CASSQIPGRGHTQYF
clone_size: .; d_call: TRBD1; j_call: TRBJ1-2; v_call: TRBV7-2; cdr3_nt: TGTGCCAGCAGCCGGTGGACAGGGGGGAACTATGGCTACACCTTC; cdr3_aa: CASSRWTGGNYGYTF
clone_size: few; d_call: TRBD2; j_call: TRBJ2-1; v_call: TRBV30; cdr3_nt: TGTGCCTGGAGTGCCAGGACTAGCGACGGTGAGCAGTTCTTC; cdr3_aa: CAWSARTSDGEQFF
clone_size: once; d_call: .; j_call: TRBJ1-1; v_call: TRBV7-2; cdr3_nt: TGTGCCAGCAGCGGAAACAGGTTGAACACTGAAGCTTTCTTT; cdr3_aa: CASSGNRLNTEAFF
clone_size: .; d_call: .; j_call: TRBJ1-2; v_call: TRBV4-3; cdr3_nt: TGCGCCAGCAGCCCGAAGCAGGGGTCTGGCTACACCTTC; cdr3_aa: CASSPKQGSGYTF
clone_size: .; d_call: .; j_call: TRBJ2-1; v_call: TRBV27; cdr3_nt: TGTGCCAGCAGCCCGATCCACCTCTTAGCGGTCGGTGATGAGCAGTTCTTC; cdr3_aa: CASSPIHLLAVGDEQFF
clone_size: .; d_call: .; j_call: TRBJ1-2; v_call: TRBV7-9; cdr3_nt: TGTGCCAGCAGCTTAGTTTCGGTTTACTATGGCTACACCTTC; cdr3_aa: CASSLVSVYYGYTF
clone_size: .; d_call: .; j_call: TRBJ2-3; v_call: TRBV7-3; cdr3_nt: TGTGCCAGCAGCCCACGGGGATCGCAGTCGGATACGCAGTATTTT; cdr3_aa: CASSPRGSQSDTQYF
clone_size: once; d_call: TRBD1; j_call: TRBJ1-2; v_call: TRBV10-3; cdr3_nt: TGTGCCAGCGGCCGTCCGGGACAGGCACAGGGCCACACCTTC; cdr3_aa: CASGRPGQAQGHTF
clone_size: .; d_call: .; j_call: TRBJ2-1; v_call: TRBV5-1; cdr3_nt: TGCGCCAGCAGCCTTGACTCTAGTTCCTACAATGAGCAGTTCTTC; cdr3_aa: CASSLDSSSYNEQFF
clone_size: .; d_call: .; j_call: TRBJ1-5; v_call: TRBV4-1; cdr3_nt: TGCGCCAGCAGCCAAGGGTCCGGACAGCTATATCAGCCCCAGCATTTT; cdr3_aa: CASSQGSGQLYQPQHF
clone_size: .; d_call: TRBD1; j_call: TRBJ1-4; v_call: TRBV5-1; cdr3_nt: TGCGCCAGCAGCTTTCGACAGGGGAGTAATGAAAAACTGTTTTTT; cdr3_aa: CASSFRQGSNEKLFF
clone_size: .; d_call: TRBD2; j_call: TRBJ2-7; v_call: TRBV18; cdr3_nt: TGTGCCAGCTCACCCTCGCTAGCGGGATCCTACGAGCAGTACTTC; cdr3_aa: CASSPSLAGSYEQYF
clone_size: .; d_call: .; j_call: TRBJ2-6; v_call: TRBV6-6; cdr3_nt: TGTGCCAGCGCTCCTGGCGGCAGGGCTGGGGCCAACGTCCTGACTTTC; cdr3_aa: CASAPGGRAGANVLTF
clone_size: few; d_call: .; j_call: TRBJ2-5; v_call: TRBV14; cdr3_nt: TGTGCCAGCAGCCAAGTCGGGGTTCGGGAGACCCAGTACTTC; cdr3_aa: CASSQVGVRETQYF